This T cell receptor (beta chain) was sequenced for a study of CXCR3-negative and CXCR3-positive naive CD8 T cells. Study-wide points: Cryopreserved cells showed partially decreased CXCR3 expression, and most assays used fresh PBMCs.

Naive CD8+ T cells showed a CD45RO-CCR7+CD27+CD95- phenotype. For this clonotype: Its antigen is currently unknown.

CDR3 size: 18 residues. UMI labels and 5' RACE were used to prepare the TRB cDNA libraries. For each CDR3 protein, TCRdb gives one entry from its re-call of the 5' RACE reads, without DNA. The listing records 20,000 to 30,000 distinct CDR3 sequences. The chain uses TRBV12-3 or TRBV12-4 and TRBJ2-1; the TCRdb call, TRBD1, lacks DNA for checking. Source material: naive CXCR3- CD8+ T cells from blood. The subset was: CD45RO-CCR7+CD27+CD95- naive CD8+ T cells lacking CXCR3 (TNR3-). The sequence came from a human donor in good health. Some clones in this sample may be carry-over from other donors' samples. The CDR3 loop is CASRDGTGHRGSYNEQFF.